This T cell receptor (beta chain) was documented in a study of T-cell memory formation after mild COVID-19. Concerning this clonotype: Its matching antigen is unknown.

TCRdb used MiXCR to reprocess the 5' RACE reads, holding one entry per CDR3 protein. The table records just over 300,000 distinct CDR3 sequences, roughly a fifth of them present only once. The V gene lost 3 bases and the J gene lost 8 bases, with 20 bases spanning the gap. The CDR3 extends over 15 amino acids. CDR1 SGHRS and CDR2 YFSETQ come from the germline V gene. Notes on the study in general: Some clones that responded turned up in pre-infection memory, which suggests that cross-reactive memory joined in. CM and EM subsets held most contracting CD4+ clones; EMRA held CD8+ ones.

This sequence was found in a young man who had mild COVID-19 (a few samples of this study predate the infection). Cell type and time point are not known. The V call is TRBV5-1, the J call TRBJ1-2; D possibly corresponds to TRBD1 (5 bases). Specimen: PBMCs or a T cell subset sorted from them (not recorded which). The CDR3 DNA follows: TGCGCCAGCAGCTCTAGGACATCGTTGTTAGGCGGCTACACCTTC. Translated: CASSSRTSLLGGYTF.